The text below deals with one T cell receptor beta chain. The repertoire was sequenced with immunoSEQ multiplex PCR; TCRdb's copy has only in-frame clones and lacks some. Of hundreds of thousands of clones in the sample, around 87% were seen once. This sample is drawn from a study of shared T cell receptors in the human thymus. The length of the CDR3 is 15 residues. CDR1 and CDR2 (germline): MNHEY, SVGAGI. V was clipped by 4 bases and J by 4 bases; unmatched bases: 4. The sample also formed part of further work on human thymus T cells. That paper adds: The thymus tissue came from resections taken during corrective heart surgery.

The chain joins TRBV6-5 to TRBJ2-7; 13 nucleotides line up with TRBD2. The receptor comes from a boy less than two years old with a congenital heart defect. The sequencing input was thymocytes. The DNA of the CDR3 is TGTGCCAGCAGTTGCGGGACTAGCGGGATGTACGAGCAGTACTTC. Protein: CASSCGTSGMYEQYF.